A single sample gave rise to the 15 T cell receptor beta chains below, sequenced in a study of blood T cell repertoires in COVID-19. Clones were read by immunoSEQ multiplex PCR, and TCRdb kept only the in-frame ones, dropping some. The table includes over 100,000 clones, around 89% detected once. Sequenced material: peripheral blood. The receptors originated from a man in his 60s with COVID-19, enrolled during active disease.

The chain carries TRBV2 and TRBJ2-1, with TRBD1 matching over 9 bases. The V gene end was trimmed by 5 bases and the J gene end by 3 bases; junction bases not matched to a gene: 5. The CDR3 runs to 15 residues. CDR1 and CDR2 from the germline V gene are SNHLY and FYNNEI. For the CDR3, the DNA is TGTGCCAGCAGTCCCGGGACAGGGAGCTACAATGAGCAGTTCTTC. This translates into CASSPGTGSYNEQFF.

The DNA for the CDR3 is TGTGCCAGCAGTAGGGACACTCCAGGCACAGATACGCAGTATTTT. Amino acids: CASSRDTPGTDTQYF. The V call is TRBV2, the J call TRBJ2-3, with D perhaps TRBD1 (6 bases). Trimming removed 5 bases at V and 1 base at J, with 13 bases between. CDR1 is SNHLY, CDR2 FYNNEI, per germline. CDR3 length: 15 amino acids. Together with reference TRBV2 and TRBJ2-3, the CDR3 gives the full variable domain: EPEVTQTPSHQVTQMGQEVILRCVPISNHLYFYWYRQILGQKVEFLVSFYNNEISEKSEIFDDQFSVERPDGSNFTLKIRSTKLEDSAMYFCASSRDTPGTDTQYFGPGTRLTVL.

V and J are TRBV2 and TRBJ1-2, with D uncertain. Deletions cut 3 bases from V and 4 bases from J, with 9 bases between. Germline values: CDR1 SNHLY, CDR2 FYNNEI. The CDR3 is made up of 13 amino acids. As DNA, the CDR3 is TGTGCCAGCAGTGAGTCGGGGATCTATGGCTACACCTTC. Residues: CASSESGIYGYTF.

This chain joins TRBV19 and TRBJ2-3; 8 nucleotides match TRBD2. The ends lost 1 base at V and 3 bases at J; junction bases unmatched: 3. From germline, CDR1 is LNHDA and CDR2 SQIVND (reference sequence). The CDR3 totals 15 residues. The CDR3, as DNA: TGTGCCAGTAGTATAGCGGGGGGGCTTACAGATACGCAGTATTTT. It codes for CASSIAGGLTDTQYF.

The chain links TRBV10-3 to TRBJ1-3; D not resolved. Germline loops: CDR1 ENHRY, CDR2 SYGVKD. The CDR3 extends over 11 amino acids. V lost 11 bases and J lost 1, with 6 bases in between. CDR3: CASRSGNTIYF. The CDR3, as DNA: TGTGCCTCGCGGTCTGGAAACACCATATATTTT.

The chain carries TRBV2 and TRBJ1-5; TRBD1 aligns across 7 bases. Trimming at V came to 2 bases and at J to 5 bases, leaving 6 bases not matched to a gene. This CDR3 comprises 15 residues. In germline, CDR1 is SNHLY, CDR2 FYNNEI. The CDR3 DNA follows: TGTGCCAGCAGTGAAAGACAGGGAGGTTATCAGCCCCAGCATTTT. Translated, it gives CASSERQGGYQPQHF.

The chain links TRBV9 to TRBJ1-2; a possible D gene is TRBD1 (6 bases). CDR3 size: 14 residues. The germline CDR1 and CDR2 sequences are SGDLS and YYNGEE. V was clipped by 4 bases and J by 6 bases, with 16 bases between them. For the CDR3, the DNA is TGTGCCAGCAGCACGCCCGGGGGGCCGGATGGCTACACCTTC. Its protein is CASSTPGGPDGYTF.

J is TRBJ1-2 and V is TRBV30, with a tentative D call TRBD1 (5 bases). The V end lost 4 bases, the J end lost 8 bases, and 14 bases lay between the germline ends. The CDR3 has 12 residues. From germline, CDR1 is GTSNPN and CDR2 SVGIG (reference sequence). As DNA, the CDR3 is TGTGCCTGGACCCGGGACTTGGGAGGCTACACCTTC. Its translation: CAWTRDLGGYTF. The whole variable domain, remainder taken from reference TRBV30 and TRBJ1-2, is SQTIHQWPATLVQPVGSPLSLECTVEGTSNPNLYWYRQAAGRGLQLLFYSVGIGQISSEVPQNLSASRPQDRQFILSSKKLLLSDSGFYLCAWTRDLGGYTFGSGTRLTVV.

This clone was observed a few times. The chain joins TRBV30 to TRBJ1-1, with 7 bases matching TRBD1. This CDR3 has 14 residues. The V gene end was trimmed by 8 bases and the J gene end by 0 bases; junction bases not matched to a gene: 9. The germline gives CDR1 GTSNPN, CDR2 SVGIG (reference sequence). The CDR3 bases are TGTGCCCCGGGACAGCACCCTATGAACACTGAAGCTTTCTTT. It encodes CAPGQHPMNTEAFF.

The J gene is TRBJ1-2, the V gene TRBV12-3 or TRBV12-4, with D possibly TRBD1 on 6 matching bases. Trimming took 5 bases from V and 4 from J, leaving 11 bases between them. The CDR3 runs 13 residues. CDR3: CASSGRGSYGYTF. CDR3 DNA: TGTGCCAGCAGTGGGAGGGGGAGCTATGGCTACACCTTC.

The chain joins TRBV7-2 to TRBJ1-2, with D uncertain. The CDR3 sequence is 13 residues long. Trimming pared 5 bases from V and 8 bases from J, leaving 15 bases between. The germline V gene encodes CDR1 SGHTA and CDR2 FQGNSA. The CDR3 DNA follows: TGTGCCAGCAGCGCGGGCACCGGGCCCGGCTACACCTTC. This gives the protein CASSAGTGPGYTF.

This chain links TRBV10-3 with TRBJ1-2; D is uncertain. From germline, CDR1 is ENHRY and CDR2 SYGVKD. This CDR3 is 16 amino acids long. V gave up 0 bases and J gave up 4 bases, with 15 bases separating them. DNA for the CDR3: TGTGCCATCAGTGAGTCCAGGCAGGCATCCTTCTATGGCTACACCTTC. It is translated as CAISESRQASFYGYTF.

The gene calls are TRBV6-1 and TRBJ2-6, with D possibly TRBD1 on 5 matching bases. The V and J ends lost 4 bases and 3 bases respectively, with 13 bases between them. From germline, CDR1 is MNHNS and CDR2 SASEGT. CDR3 length equals 16 residues. The CDR3 bases are TGTGCCAGCAGTGGGGTAGGGGCCTTTGGGGCCAACGTCCTGACTTTC. Translating gives CASSGVGAFGANVLTF.

CDR3 nucleotides: TGCGCCAGCAGCTCCCTTGCCAGGGGAGCAACTAATGAAAAACTGTTTTTT. Encoded protein: CASSSLARGATNEKLFF. The chain carries TRBV5-1 and TRBJ1-4; D is perhaps TRBD1 (6 bases). The CDR3 contains 17 residues. Trimming pared 3 bases from V and 0 bases from J, leaving 15 bases between. Germline loops: CDR1 SGHRS, CDR2 YFSETQ.

This clone was counted between two and nine times. The chain recombines TRBV7-7 with TRBJ2-5; 8 bases map to TRBD2. CDR3 length: 18 amino acids. The germline V gene encodes CDR1 SSHAT and CDR2 FNYEAQ (reference sequence). V lost 1 base, J lost 1 base, and 11 bases stayed unmatched. This chain's CDR3 is CASSLDIMASGPQETQYF. The CDR3 nucleotides read TGTGCCAGCAGCTTAGATATTATGGCTAGCGGGCCCCAAGAGACCCAGTACTTC.